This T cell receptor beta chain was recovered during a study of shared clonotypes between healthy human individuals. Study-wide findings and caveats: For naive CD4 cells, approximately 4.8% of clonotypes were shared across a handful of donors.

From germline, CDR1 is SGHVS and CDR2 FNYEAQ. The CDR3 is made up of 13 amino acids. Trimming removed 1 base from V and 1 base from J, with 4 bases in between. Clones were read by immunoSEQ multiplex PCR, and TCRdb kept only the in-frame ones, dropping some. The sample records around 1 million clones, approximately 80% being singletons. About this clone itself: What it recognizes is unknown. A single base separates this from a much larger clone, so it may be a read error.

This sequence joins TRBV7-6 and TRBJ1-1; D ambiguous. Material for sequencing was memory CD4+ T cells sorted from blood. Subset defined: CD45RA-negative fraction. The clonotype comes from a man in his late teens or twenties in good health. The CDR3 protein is CASSLGSNTEAFF. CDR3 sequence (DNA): TGTGCCAGCAGCTTAGGGTCGAACACTGAAGCTTTCTTT. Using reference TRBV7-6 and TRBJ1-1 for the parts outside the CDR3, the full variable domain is GAGVSQSPRYKVTKRGQDVALRCDPISGHVSLYWYRQALGQGPEFLTYFNYEAQQDKSGLPNDRFSAERPEGSISTLTIQRTEQRDSAMYRCASSLGSNTEAFFGQGTRLTVV.